This entry concerns a single T cell receptor (beta chain). Antigen: not known. An Oncomine TCR Beta short-read assay was used to sequence the DNA from cultured CD4+ T cells. Via MiXCR, TCRdb re-called the PCR reads, giving one row per CDR3 protein. The repertoire holds some 9,600 distinct CDR3 sequences, 63% seen once, with roughly 25% in the top ten. This sample is part of a study of vaccination and CD4 T cells after COVID-19. Treatment defined: roughly 11-day PBMC culture with coronavirus spike peptide pools or control peptides (ViraFEST assay). Germline CDR1 SGHTA, CDR2 FQGNSA. V dropped 6 bases and J dropped 5; count of bases not matched to a gene: 7. The length of the CDR3 is 17 residues.

J is TRBJ2-1 and V is TRBV7-2; 16 bases are a match to TRBD2. This TCR was sampled from a human donor who had recovered from COVID-19. Material for sequencing was CD4+ T cells from blood, cultured in vitro. DNA for the CDR3: TGTGCCAGCAGTCCGACCGGGACTAGCGGGAGGGACAATGAGCAGTTCTTC. It specifies CASSPTGTSGRDNEQFF.